The clone carrying this TCR beta chain was found a few times. TCRdb independently ran MiXCR on the RT-PCR reads; one entry per CDR3 protein. The data hold hundreds of thousands of distinct CDR3 sequences, with about 14% observed a single time. The V gene lost 4 bases and the J gene lost 0 bases, with 11 bases spanning the gap. The germline V gene has CDR1 SGHDT and CDR2 YYEEEE. CDR3 length: 14 amino acids. Material: memory CD4+ T cells from blood. This clonotype was sampled from a female donor in good health, serving as a healthy control. This chain links TRBV5-6 with TRBJ2-7; no firm D call. The CDR3 bases are TGTGCCAGCAGCGGTGCCGGGTACTCCTACGAGCAGTACTTC. Translating it yields CASSGAGYSYEQYF.